This paragraph reports one T cell receptor (beta chain). Antigen unknown. The source of the sample is a study of tumor-infiltrating lymphocytes in localized non-small cell lung cancer. At the level of the study: Patients included smokers and never-smokers with various histologies, some sampled after neoadjuvant chemotherapy. Whole-study findings and limits: Different pieces of the same tissue went to different assays, confounding technical variation with intratumor heterogeneity. Available tissue quantity limited TCR sequencing to a patient subset.

The V gene lost 6 bases and the J gene lost 2 bases, with 17 bases spanning the gap. CDR1 WNHNN and CDR2 SYGVQD come from the germline V gene (reference sequence). The CDR3 covers 16 residues. Some clones are missing from TCRdb's copy, which holds only in-frame ones; the method was immunoSEQ multiplex PCR. The sample carries about 9,200 clones, around 85% recorded once. Sequenced sample: uninvolved lung tissue not adjacent to the tumor. This sequence originates from a human donor with non-small cell lung cancer. The chain combines TRBV10-1 with TRBJ2-1; possibly TRBD1 for D (6 bases). The CDR3 region has the DNA TGCGCCAGCAGAAACAACTACAGGGATCCCTACAATGAGCAGTTCTTC. Its protein product is CASRNNYRDPYNEQFF.